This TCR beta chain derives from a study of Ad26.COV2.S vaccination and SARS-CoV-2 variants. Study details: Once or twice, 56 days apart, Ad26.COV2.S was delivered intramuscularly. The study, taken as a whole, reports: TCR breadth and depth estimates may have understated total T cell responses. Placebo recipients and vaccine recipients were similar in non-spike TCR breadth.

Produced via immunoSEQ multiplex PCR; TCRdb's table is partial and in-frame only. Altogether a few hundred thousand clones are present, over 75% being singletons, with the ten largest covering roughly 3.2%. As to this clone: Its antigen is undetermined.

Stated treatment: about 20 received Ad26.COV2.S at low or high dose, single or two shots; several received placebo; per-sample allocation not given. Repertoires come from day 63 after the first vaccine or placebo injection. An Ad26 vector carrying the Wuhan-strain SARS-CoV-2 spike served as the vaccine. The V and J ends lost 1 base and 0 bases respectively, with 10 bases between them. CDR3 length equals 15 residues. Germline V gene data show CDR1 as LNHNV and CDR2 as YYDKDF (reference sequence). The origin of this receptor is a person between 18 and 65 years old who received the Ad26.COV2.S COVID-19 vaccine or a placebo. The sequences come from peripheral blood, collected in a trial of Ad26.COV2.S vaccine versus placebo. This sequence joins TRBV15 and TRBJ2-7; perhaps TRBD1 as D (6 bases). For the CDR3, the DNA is TGTGCCACCAGCAGAGGGACAGTTAACTCCTACGAGCAGTACTTC. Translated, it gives CATSRGTVNSYEQYF.